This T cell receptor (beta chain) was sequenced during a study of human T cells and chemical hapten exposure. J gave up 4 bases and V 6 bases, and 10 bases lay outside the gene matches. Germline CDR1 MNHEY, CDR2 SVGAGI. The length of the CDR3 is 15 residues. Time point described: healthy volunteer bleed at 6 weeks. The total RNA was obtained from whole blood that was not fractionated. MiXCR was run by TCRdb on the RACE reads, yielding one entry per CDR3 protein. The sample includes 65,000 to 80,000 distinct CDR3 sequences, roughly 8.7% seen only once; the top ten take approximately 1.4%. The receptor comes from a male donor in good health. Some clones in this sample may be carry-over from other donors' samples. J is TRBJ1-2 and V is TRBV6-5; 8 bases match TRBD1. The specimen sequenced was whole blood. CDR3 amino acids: CASRPALGQGYGYTF. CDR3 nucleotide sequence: TGTGCCAGCAGGCCTGCCCTCGGACAGGGCTATGGCTACACCTTC.